The 20 T cell receptor beta chains reported below all come from one sample, sequenced in a study of OX40 agonist ivuxolimab in advanced cancers. Produced via immunoSEQ multiplex PCR; TCRdb's table is partial and in-frame only. The sample has roughly 60,000 clones; 80% to 95% are singletons. Sample: CD4+ or CD8+ T cells sorted from blood, taken in a trial of the OX40 agonist ivuxolimab. These receptors all come from an adult with an advanced solid tumor such as melanoma, head and neck, liver or kidney cancer.

This clone was seen a handful of times. CDR3 sequence (DNA): TGTGCCATCAGACCACTAGCGACATACAATGAGCAGTTCTTC. Encoded protein: CAIRPLATYNEQFF. The V gene is TRBV10-3, the J gene TRBJ2-1, with 7 nucleotides matching TRBD2. The V segment lost 6 bases and the J segment 4 bases; nucleotides outside the gene matches: 6. The CDR3 consists of 14 residues. The germline V gene has CDR1 ENHRY and CDR2 SYGVKD.

The chain recombines TRBV30 with TRBJ1-5; TRBD1 aligns across 10 bases. The CDR3 runs 14 residues. With 5 bases clipped from V and 6 bases from J, the junction kept 7 bases outside the gene matches. The germline V gene has CDR1 GTSNPN and CDR2 SVGIG (reference sequence). CDR3 sequence (DNA): TGTGCCTGGGGAGACAGGGGGCTGGGTCAGCCCCAGCATTTT. This translates into CAWGDRGLGQPQHF. The full variable domain, completed using reference TRBV30 and TRBJ1-5, is SQTIHQWPATLVQPVGSPLSLECTVEGTSNPNLYWYRQAAGRGLQLLFYSVGIGQISSEVPQNLSASRPQDRQFILSSKKLLLSDSGFYLCAWGDRGLGQPQHFGDGTRLSIL.

The V call is TRBV7-9, the J call TRBJ1-2, with no clear D. The germline V gene has CDR1 SEHNR and CDR2 FQNEAQ (reference sequence). Trimming pared 5 bases from V and 0 bases from J, leaving 7 bases between. This CDR3 spans 13 amino acids. The CDR3: CASSPTANYGYTF. The CDR3 nucleotides are TGTGCCAGCAGCCCGACCGCTAACTATGGCTACACCTTC.

J is TRBJ2-1 and V is TRBV4-2, with 14 bases fitting TRBD2. The CDR3 sequence is 19 residues long. Germline V gives CDR1 LGHNA, CDR2 YNFKEQ. After removal of 3 bases from V and 7 bases from J, the junction contained 14 bases not matched to a gene. In nucleotides, the CDR3 is TGTGCCAGCAGCCAGGTATCGTTAGGGACTAGCGGGAGTTGGAATGAGCAGTTCTTC. Protein sequence: CASSQVSLGTSGSWNEQFF.

The gene calls are TRBV15 and TRBJ1-6; a possible D gene is TRBD1 (5 bases). CDR1 LNHNV and CDR2 YYDKDF come from the germline V gene (reference sequence). The CDR3 is 14 residues long. The ends were cut back, 5 bases at V and 6 bases at J, with 11 bases in the middle. CDR3 region: CATSEGVGNSPLHF. The CDR3 region has the DNA TGTGCCACCAGCGAAGGGGTCGGTAATTCACCCCTCCACTTT.

The rearrangement links TRBV7-6 to TRBJ2-7, with D possibly being TRBD2 (5 bases). This CDR3 has 15 amino acids. V lost 1 base, J lost 3 bases, and 13 bases lay in between. Germline V gives CDR1 SGHVS, CDR2 FNYEAQ. The CDR3 DNA follows: TGTGCCAGCAGCTTAGAGCTAGCTCCGAACTACGAGCAGTACTTC. It yields the protein CASSLELAPNYEQYF.

This clone was detected only once. J is TRBJ2-1 and V is TRBV9; no clear D. The CDR3 loop spans 13 amino acids. The germline V gene has CDR1 SGDLS and CDR2 YYNGEE. Deletions cut 3 bases from V and 8 bases from J, with 12 bases between. The CDR3 DNA reads TGTGCCAGCAGCGCGCCCCGAAACCATGAGCAGTTCTTC. It is translated as CASSAPRNHEQFF.

The chain joins TRBV7-9 to TRBJ2-1, with 10 bases that match TRBD2. V shed 3 bases, J shed 11 bases, and the junction held 10 bases outside the gene matches. CDR1 is SEHNR and CDR2 is FQNEAQ in the germline V gene (reference sequence). CDR3 length: 15 residues. CDR3 residues: CASSFETSGYVQQFF. For the CDR3, the DNA is TGTGCCAGCAGCTTCGAGACTAGCGGGTACGTGCAGCAGTTCTTC.

The chain couples TRBV11-2 to TRBJ1-1; a weak D match, TRBD1 (5 bases). The germline V gene has CDR1 SGHAT and CDR2 FQNNGV. The CDR3 loop spans 15 amino acids. V was trimmed by 5 bases and J by 1 base, leaving 14 bases between them. CDR3 sequence (DNA): TGTGCCAGCAGCCCCCGTAGGGGATGGAACACTGAAGCTTTCTTT. This codes for CASSPRRGWNTEAFF.

The chain has TRBV23-1 and TRBJ2-7, with 7 bases aligning to TRBD2. TRBV23-1 is annotated as an ORF whose role is uncertain. The CDR3 covers 17 residues. After removal of 2 bases from V and 6 bases from J, the junction contained 16 bases not matched to a gene. In DNA, the CDR3 is TGCGCCAGCAGTCAACCCCGGGGGGACGGGAGAATCCGCGAGCAGTACTTC. Amino acids: CASSQPRGDGRIREQYF.

The chain carries TRBV29-1 and TRBJ2-2; 10 bases match TRBD2. The germline V gene encodes CDR1 SQVTM and CDR2 ANQGSEA. CDR3 length: 16 amino acids. With V trimmed by 6 bases and J by 7 bases, 14 bases remained unmatched. CDR3 residues: CSVQGPTSGTVGELFF. CDR3 nucleotide sequence: TGCAGCGTCCAAGGCCCCACTAGCGGGACGGTCGGGGAGCTGTTTTTT.

The rearrangement links TRBV19 to TRBJ1-1; D is undetermined. The germline V and J ends were trimmed by 3 bases and 1 base, with 6 bases remaining between them. From germline, CDR1 is LNHDA and CDR2 SQIVND (reference sequence). The CDR3 covers 13 residues. The CDR3 region has the DNA TGTGCCAGTAGTATTTCCGGGAACACTGAAGCTTTCTTT. Translation gives CASSISGNTEAFF.

This clone was counted a single time. The chain is built from TRBV6-6 and TRBJ2-7; D is undetermined. CDR1 is MNHNY, CDR2 SVGAGI, per germline (reference sequence). Trimming removed 0 bases from V and 4 bases from J, with 4 bases in between. The CDR3 is 12 amino acids. CDR3 bases: TGTGCCAGCAGTTACTCGGTATACGAGCAGTACTTC. Its translation: CASSYSVYEQYF.

The V gene is TRBV4-2, the J gene TRBJ2-2; D remains ambiguous. V lost 0 bases to trimming and J lost 3 bases, with 8 bases between them. Germline loops: CDR1 LGHNA, CDR2 YNFKEQ. This CDR3 contains 15 residues. The CDR3 reads CASSQEEMDTGELFF. The CDR3 nucleotides read TGTGCCAGCAGCCAAGAAGAAATGGACACCGGGGAGCTGTTTTTT.

The V gene is TRBV4-1, the J gene TRBJ2-3; TRBD2 matches 8 bases. The CDR3 length is 18 residues. V lost 4 bases, J lost 4 bases, and 16 bases stayed unmatched. Germline CDR1 is MGHRA and CDR2 is YSYEKL. The CDR3 bases are TGCGCCAGCAGCCCCCGCGCCACTAGCGGTCTGACGGCAGATACGCAGTATTTT. Protein: CASSPRATSGLTADTQYF.

The CDR3 loop reads CASSPRGTSGSFNEQYF. Here the CDR3 DNA reads TGTGCCAGCAGCCCTAGAGGGACTAGCGGGAGTTTTAACGAGCAGTACTTC. The chain has TRBV11-1 and TRBJ2-7, with 14 nucleotides matching TRBD2. Germline CDR1 SGHAT, CDR2 FQDESV (reference sequence). The CDR3 extends over 17 amino acids. V lost 5 bases, J lost 5 bases, and 11 bases stayed unmatched.

The chain is built from TRBV28 and TRBJ2-7; tentatively, D is TRBD1 (5 bases). Between the trimmed V and J ends, which lost 6 bases and 3 bases, there was a span of 15 bases. The CDR3 spans 14 residues. Germline V CDR1 and CDR2: MDHEN, SYDVKM. The CDR3 loop reads CASSESGIHYEQYF. For the CDR3, the DNA is TGTGCCAGCAGCGAGTCAGGGATACACTACGAGCAGTACTTC.

This clone is medium-sized within its sample. The chain is built from TRBV7-2 and TRBJ1-5, with D uncertain. Between the trimmed V and J ends, which lost 0 bases and 1 base, there was a span of 10 bases. This CDR3 region has 16 residues. CDR1 is SGHTA, CDR2 FQGNSA, per germline. The CDR3 sequence is CASSLAEGISNQPQHF. The CDR3 DNA sequence: TGTGCCAGCAGCTTAGCAGAGGGTATAAGCAATCAGCCCCAGCATTTT.

The rearrangement uses TRBV5-1 and TRBJ2-7; 8 bases align to TRBD2. J gave up 7 bases and V 1 base, and 10 bases lay outside the gene matches. CDR3 length equals 15 residues. Germline V gene sequence: CDR1 SGHRS, CDR2 YFSETQ. This CDR3 reads CASSLSAGGTPEQYF. Here the CDR3 DNA reads TGCGCCAGCAGCTTGAGCGCGGGAGGCACCCCAGAGCAGTACTTC.

V usage is TRBV4-2 and J usage is TRBJ2-1; 7 bases match TRBD2. Losses at the gene ends were 4 bases for V and 1 base for J; bases not matched to a gene: 10. CDR3 size: 17 residues. Germline V gene lookup returns CDR1 LGHNA and CDR2 YNFKEQ. CDR3 DNA: TGTGCCAGCAGCCCGAGCCCGACTAGCTTGTCCTACAATGAGCAGTTCTTC. This translates into CASSPSPTSLSYNEQFF.